The present T cell receptor beta chain was sequenced within a study of T cell repertoires in cytomegalovirus infection. The CDR3 has 15 amino acids. Trimming took off 4 bases at V and 9 bases at J, with 17 bases between the two ends. Germline loops: CDR1 SGHNT, CDR2 YYREEE (reference sequence). TCRdb ran MiXCR on the reads and lists one entry per CDR3 protein. The table shows roughly 720,000 distinct CDR3 sequences, with 35% occurring only once. The clonotype comes from a human donor in good health (CMV status not recorded). Some clones in this sample may be carry-over from other donors' samples. The chain uses TRBV5-4 and TRBJ1-6, with TRBD1 as a possible D gene (5 bases). Material for sequencing was PBMCs. For the CDR3, the DNA is TGTGCCAGCAGCCCGTCAGGGAGAAACGCTTCACCCCTCCACTTT. Its translation: CASSPSGRNASPLHF.